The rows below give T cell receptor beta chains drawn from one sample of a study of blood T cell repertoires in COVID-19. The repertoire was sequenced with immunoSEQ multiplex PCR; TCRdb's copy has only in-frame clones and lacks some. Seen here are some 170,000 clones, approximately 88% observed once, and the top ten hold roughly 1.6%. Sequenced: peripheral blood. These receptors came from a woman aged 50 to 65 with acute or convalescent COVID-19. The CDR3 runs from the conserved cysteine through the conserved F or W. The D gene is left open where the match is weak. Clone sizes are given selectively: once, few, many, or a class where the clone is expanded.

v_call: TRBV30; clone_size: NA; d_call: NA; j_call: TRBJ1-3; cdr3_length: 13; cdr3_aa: CALQGHSGNTIYF; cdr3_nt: TGTGCCTTACAGGGCCACTCTGGAAACACCATATATTTT
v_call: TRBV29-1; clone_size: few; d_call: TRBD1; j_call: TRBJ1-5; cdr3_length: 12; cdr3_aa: CSVEETGGNLHF; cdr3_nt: TGCAGCGTTGAAGAAACAGGGGGCAACTTACATTTT
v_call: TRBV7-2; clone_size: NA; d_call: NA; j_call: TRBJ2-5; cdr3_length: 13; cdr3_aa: CASSSSPQETQYF; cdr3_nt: TGTGCCAGCAGCTCTTCTCCTCAAGAGACCCAGTACTTC
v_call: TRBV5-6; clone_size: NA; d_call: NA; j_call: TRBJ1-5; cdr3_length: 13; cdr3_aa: CASSFQGNQPQHF; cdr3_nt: TGTGCCAGCAGCTTTCAGGGTAATCAGCCCCAGCATTTT
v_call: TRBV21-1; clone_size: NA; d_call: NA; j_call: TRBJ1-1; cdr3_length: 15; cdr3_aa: CASSPRQAGDTEAFF; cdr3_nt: TGTGCCAGCAGCCCCCGACAGGCCGGGGACACTGAAGCTTTCTTT
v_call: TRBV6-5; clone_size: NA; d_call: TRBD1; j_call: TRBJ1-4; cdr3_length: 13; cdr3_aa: CASSRQGHEKLFF; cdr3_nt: TGTGCCAGCAGTCGACAGGGGCATGAAAAACTGTTTTTT
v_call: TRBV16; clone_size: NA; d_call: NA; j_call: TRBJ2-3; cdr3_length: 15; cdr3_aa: CASSRQQTSTDTQYF; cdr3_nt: TGTGCCAGCAGCCGACAGCAGACTAGCACAGATACGCAGTATTTT
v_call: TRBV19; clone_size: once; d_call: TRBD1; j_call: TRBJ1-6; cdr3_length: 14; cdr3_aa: CASRDSGGNSPLHF; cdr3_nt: TGTGCCAGCCGGGACAGTGGGGGAAATTCACCCCTCCACTTT
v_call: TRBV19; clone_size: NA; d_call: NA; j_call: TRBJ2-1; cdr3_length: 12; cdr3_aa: CASSIPPGEQFF; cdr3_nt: TGTGCCAGTAGTATCCCCCCGGGGGAGCAGTTCTTC
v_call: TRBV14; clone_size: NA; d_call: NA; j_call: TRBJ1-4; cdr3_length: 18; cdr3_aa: CASSQDLRRWELNEKLFF; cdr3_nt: TGTGCCAGCAGCCAAGACCTGAGACGGTGGGAGCTTAATGAAAAACTGTTTTTT
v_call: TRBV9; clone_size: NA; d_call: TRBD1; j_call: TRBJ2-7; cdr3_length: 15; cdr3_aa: CASSVGTGDYYEQYF; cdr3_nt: TGTGCCAGCAGCGTCGGGACAGGGGACTACTACGAGCAGTACTTC
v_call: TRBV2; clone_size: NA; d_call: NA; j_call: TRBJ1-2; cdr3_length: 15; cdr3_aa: CASSEFVGKGHGYTF; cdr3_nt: TGTGCCAGCAGTGAATTTGTCGGCAAGGGGCATGGCTACACCTTC
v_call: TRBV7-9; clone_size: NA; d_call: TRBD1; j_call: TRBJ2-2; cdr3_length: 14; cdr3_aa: CASTGQGGTGELFF; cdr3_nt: TGTGCCAGCACCGGACAGGGGGGGACCGGGGAGCTGTTTTTT
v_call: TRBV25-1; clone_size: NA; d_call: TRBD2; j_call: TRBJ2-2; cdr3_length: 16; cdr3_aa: CASSELSGRVPGELFF; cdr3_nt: TGTGCCAGCAGTGAATTAAGCGGGAGGGTACCCGGGGAGCTGTTTTTT
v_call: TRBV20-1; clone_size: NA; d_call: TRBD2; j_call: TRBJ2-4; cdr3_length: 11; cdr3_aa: CSARREAIQYF; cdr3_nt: TGCAGTGCCCGGCGGGAGGCCATTCAGTACTTC
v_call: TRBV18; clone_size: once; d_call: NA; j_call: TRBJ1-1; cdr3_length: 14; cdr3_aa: CASSPLILNTEAFF; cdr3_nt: TGTGCCAGCTCACCATTAATCTTGAACACTGAAGCTTTCTTT
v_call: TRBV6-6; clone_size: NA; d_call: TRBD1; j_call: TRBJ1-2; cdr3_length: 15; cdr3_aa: CASSYGQGRFDGYTF; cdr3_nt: TGTGCCAGCAGTTATGGACAGGGACGTTTTGATGGCTACACCTTC
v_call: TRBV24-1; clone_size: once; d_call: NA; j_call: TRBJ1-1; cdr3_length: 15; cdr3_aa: CATSDGRIGNTEAFF; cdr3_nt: TGTGCCACCAGTGACGGGAGAATCGGGAACACTGAAGCTTTCTTT
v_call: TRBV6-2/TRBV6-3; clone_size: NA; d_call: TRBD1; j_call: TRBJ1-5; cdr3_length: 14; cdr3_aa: CASSQGQGHQPQHF; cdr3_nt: TGTGCCAGCAGCCAGGGACAGGGCCATCAGCCCCAGCATTTT
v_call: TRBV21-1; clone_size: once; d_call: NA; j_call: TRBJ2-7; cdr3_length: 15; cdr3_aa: CASGEIWTHSYEQYF; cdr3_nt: TGTGCCAGCGGGGAAATATGGACACACTCCTACGAGCAGTACTTC
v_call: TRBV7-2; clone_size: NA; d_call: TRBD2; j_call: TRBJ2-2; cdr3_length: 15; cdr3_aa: CASNRAGANTGELFF; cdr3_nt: TGTGCCAGCAACCGCGCGGGGGCGAACACCGGGGAGCTGTTTTTT
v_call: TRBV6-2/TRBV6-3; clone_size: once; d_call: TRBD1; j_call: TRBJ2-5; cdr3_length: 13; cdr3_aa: CASSTTGVETQYF; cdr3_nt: TGTGCCAGCAGTACGACAGGGGTGGAGACCCAGTACTTC
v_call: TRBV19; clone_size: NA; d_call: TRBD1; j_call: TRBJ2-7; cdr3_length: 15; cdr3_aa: CASSPGQGAQGEQYF; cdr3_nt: TGTGCCAGTAGTCCGGGACAGGGGGCGCAGGGCGAGCAGTACTTC
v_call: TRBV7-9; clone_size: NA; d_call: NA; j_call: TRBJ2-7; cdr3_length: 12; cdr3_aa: CASSSERGEQYF; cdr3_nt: TGTGCCAGCAGCTCGGAGCGAGGGGAGCAGTACTTC
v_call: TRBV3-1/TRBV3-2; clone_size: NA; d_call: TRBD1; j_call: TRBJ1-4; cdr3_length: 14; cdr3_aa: CASSPRGINEKLFF; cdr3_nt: TGTGCCAGCAGCCCCAGGGGGATTAATGAAAAACTGTTTTTT
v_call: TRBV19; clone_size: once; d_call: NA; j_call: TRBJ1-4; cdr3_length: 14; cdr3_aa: CASTPGHRREKLFF; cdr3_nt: TGTGCCAGCACCCCGGGACACCGACGGGAAAAACTGTTTTTT
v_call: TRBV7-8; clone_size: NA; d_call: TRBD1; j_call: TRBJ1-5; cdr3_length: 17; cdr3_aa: CASSPDPDRGPYQPQHF; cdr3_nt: TGTGCCAGCAGCCCCGATCCGGACAGGGGTCCCTATCAGCCCCAGCATTTT
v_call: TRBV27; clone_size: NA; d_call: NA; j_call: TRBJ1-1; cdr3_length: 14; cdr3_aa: CASSLKRTNTEAFF; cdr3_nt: TGTGCCAGCAGTTTGAAAAGGACAAACACTGAAGCTTTCTTT
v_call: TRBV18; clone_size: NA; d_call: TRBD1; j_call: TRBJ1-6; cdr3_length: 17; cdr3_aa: CASSPWGQGADNSPLHF; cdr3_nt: TGTGCCAGCTCACCATGGGGACAGGGGGCGGATAATTCACCCCTCCACTTT
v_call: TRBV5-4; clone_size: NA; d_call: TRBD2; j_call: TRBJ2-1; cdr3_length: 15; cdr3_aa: CASSTATSAWNEQFF; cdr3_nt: TGTGCCAGCAGTACGGCGACTAGCGCCTGGAATGAGCAGTTCTTC
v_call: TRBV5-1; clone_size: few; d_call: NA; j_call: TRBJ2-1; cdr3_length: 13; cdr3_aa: CASTRTGNNEQFF; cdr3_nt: TGCGCCAGCACCAGGACGGGAAACAATGAGCAGTTCTTC
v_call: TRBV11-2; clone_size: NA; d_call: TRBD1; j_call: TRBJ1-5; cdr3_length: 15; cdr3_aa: CASSVGQGGNQPQHF; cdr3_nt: TGTGCCAGCAGCGTCGGACAGGGCGGCAATCAGCCCCAGCATTTT
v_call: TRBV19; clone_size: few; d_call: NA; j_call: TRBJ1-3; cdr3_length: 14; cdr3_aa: CASSSQGFGNTIYF; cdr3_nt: TGTGCCAGTAGTTCCCAGGGTTTTGGAAACACCATATATTTT
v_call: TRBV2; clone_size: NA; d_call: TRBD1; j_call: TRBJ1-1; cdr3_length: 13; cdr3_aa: CASIPGGWTEAFF; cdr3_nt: TGTGCCAGCATCCCAGGGGGATGGACTGAAGCTTTCTTT
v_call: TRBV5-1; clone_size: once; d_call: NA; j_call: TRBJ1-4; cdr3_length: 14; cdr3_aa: CASSKTGFGEKLFF; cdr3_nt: TGCGCCAGCAGCAAGACAGGTTTTGGTGAAAAACTGTTTTTT
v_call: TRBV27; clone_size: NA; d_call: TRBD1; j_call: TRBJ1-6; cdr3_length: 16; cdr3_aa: CASRPGTAPDNSPLHF; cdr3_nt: TGTGCCAGCAGACCCGGGACAGCGCCCGATAATTCACCCCTCCACTTT
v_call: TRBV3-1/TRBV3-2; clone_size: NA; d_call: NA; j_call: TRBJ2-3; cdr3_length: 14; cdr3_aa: CASSQRGPTDTQYF; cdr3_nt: TGTGCCAGCAGCCAGCGGGGACCCACAGATACGCAGTATTTT